This T cell receptor beta chain was profiled in a study of blood T cell repertoires in COVID-19. Per the authors' pipeline: Counts of nucleated cells, estimated from reference gene primer amplification, were obtained. Clones were read by immunoSEQ multiplex PCR, and TCRdb kept only the in-frame ones, dropping some. Clone size and V and J calls were adopted from that table, with D and trimming inferred from the DNA. The top ten hold 4% of the sample, which has 310,000 or so clones, 85% to 90% seen once. About this clone: This CDR3 is also generated by other DNA sequences in the sample.

This CDR3 is 13 amino acids long. V lost 3 bases to trimming and J lost 1 base, with 6 bases between them. Sequenced input: peripheral blood. This chain uses TRBV12-3 or TRBV12-4 with TRBJ1-1; no firm D call. The TCR comes from a woman aged 45-65 years with active or convalescent COVID-19. The CDR3 reads CASSFTGNTEAFF. CDR3 nucleotide sequence: TGTGCCAGCAGTTTTACCGGGAACACTGAAGCTTTCTTT.